These 13 T cell receptor beta chains originate from one sample sequenced in a study of T cell changes during pregnancy in multiple sclerosis. Libraries were prepared by immunoSEQ multiplex PCR; TCRdb keeps only in-frame clonotypes and omits some of them. The sample has fewer than 90,000 clones, about 94% seen once; the top ten hold around 0.84%. The sequencing here drew on peripheral blood, taken in the third trimester of pregnancy. Source of these receptors: a female donor with multiple sclerosis, enrolled in a pregnancy study.

This clone came up once. In DNA form, the CDR3 reads TGTGCCAGCAGTACAGGGTACCAAGAGACCCAGTACTTC. Translating gives CASSTGYQETQYF. The rearrangement joins TRBV28 to TRBJ2-5; a weak D match, TRBD1 (6 bases). The CDR3 runs 13 residues. V was trimmed by 5 bases and J by 0 bases, leaving 7 bases between them. The germline V gene encodes CDR1 MDHEN and CDR2 SYDVKM. The complete variable domain, with remaining parts taken from reference TRBV28 and TRBJ2-5, reads DVKVTQSSRYLVKRTGEKVFLECVQDMDHENMFWYRQDPGLGLRLIYFSYDVKMKEKGDIPEGYSVSREKKERFSLILESASTNQTSMYLCASSTGYQETQYFGPGTRLLVL.

The chain employs TRBV7-9 and TRBJ2-7; the match to TRBD2 covers 9 bases. Germline V gives CDR1 SEHNR, CDR2 FQNEAQ (reference sequence). The V gene end was trimmed by 2 bases and the J gene end by 1 base; junction bases not matched to a gene: 3. The CDR3 is made up of 15 amino acids. The DNA of the CDR3 is TGTGCCAGCAGCTTAAGTCTAGCGGGATCCTACGAGCAGTACTTC. This translates into CASSLSLAGSYEQYF.

The genes are TRBV27 and TRBJ2-2; weak D call: TRBD1 (5 bases). The CDR3 is 14 amino acids. Per germline, CDR1 MNHEY and CDR2 SMNVEV (reference sequence). V was clipped by 6 bases and J by 3 bases, with 11 bases between them. Written as DNA, the CDR3 is TGTGCCAGCAGGCAGGGTACGCACACCGGGGAGCTGTTTTTT. It is translated as CASRQGTHTGELFF.

The CDR3 DNA reads TGCGCCAGCAGCCCAGGACATCCCATCTCTGGAAACACCATATATTTT. Residues: CASSPGHPISGNTIYF. This chain connects TRBV5-1 to TRBJ1-3; D perhaps matches TRBD1 (5 bases). Trimming pared 4 bases from V and 0 bases from J, leaving 14 bases between. Germline loops: CDR1 SGHRS, CDR2 YFSETQ. CDR3 size: 16 residues.

This chain uses TRBV7-9 with TRBJ2-7, with 7 bases fitting TRBD1. The CDR3 is 14 amino acids. Germline values: CDR1 SEHNR, CDR2 FQNEAQ (reference sequence). After removal of 5 bases from V and 6 bases from J, the junction contained 10 bases not matched to a gene. The CDR3 sequence: CASSNRDSTGEQYF. As DNA, the CDR3 is TGTGCCAGCAGCAACCGGGACAGTACGGGCGAGCAGTACTTC.

DNA for the CDR3: TGTGCCAGCAGTTACTCTGACAGGGCAAACACTGAAGCTTTCTTT. This sequence encodes CASSYSDRANTEAFF. The rearrangement joins TRBV6-5 to TRBJ1-1; 7 bases are a match to TRBD1. Germline CDR1 is MNHEY and CDR2 is SVGAGI. This CDR3 comprises 15 residues. The ends lost 0 bases at V and 2 bases at J; junction bases unmatched: 3.

The chain links TRBV10-1 to TRBJ2-2; 13 positions agree with TRBD2. This CDR3 has 17 amino acids. V gave up 8 bases and J gave up 6 bases; unmatched junction bases: 12. Germline loops: CDR1 WNHNN, CDR2 SYGVQD (reference sequence). CDR3 protein: CASGSGLAGVSAGELFF. CDR3 nucleotide sequence: TGCGCCAGCGGATCCGGACTAGCGGGAGTGTCAGCCGGGGAGCTGTTTTTT.

This chain connects TRBV18 to TRBJ1-5; 10 bases match TRBD1. There are 16 residues in the CDR3. V dropped 6 bases and J dropped 0; count of bases not matched to a gene: 5. Per the germline V gene, CDR1 is KGHSH and CDR2 is LQKENI. The CDR3 DNA reads TGTGCCAGCTCCCCAGACAGGGGGCATAGCAATCAGCCCCAGCATTTT. Translating gives CASSPDRGHSNQPQHF.

The rearrangement uses TRBV27 and TRBJ1-2; 7 nucleotides agree with TRBD1. Germline values: CDR1 MNHEY, CDR2 SMNVEV (reference sequence). Trimming at V came to 1 base and at J to 8 bases, leaving 10 bases not matched to a gene. This CDR3 is 15 amino acids long. The CDR3 sequence is CASSLWAGGLGGYTF. The CDR3 nucleotides are TGTGCCAGCAGTTTATGGGCAGGGGGACTGGGGGGCTACACCTTC.

J is TRBJ2-1 and V is TRBV6-5, with TRBD2 as a possible D gene (7 bases). V was trimmed by 6 bases and J by 7 bases, leaving 16 bases between them. This CDR3 comprises 14 residues. Germline lookup yields CDR1 MNHEY and CDR2 SVGAGI. CDR3: CASRLTRGANEQFF. In DNA form, the CDR3 reads TGTGCCAGCAGACTCACCCGGGGGGCGAATGAGCAGTTCTTC.

This sequence joins TRBV4-1 and TRBJ1-4, with D tentatively TRBD1 (5 bases). Trimming stripped 6 bases from V and 7 bases from J, with 18 bases between. The CDR3 contains 15 residues. The germline V gene encodes CDR1 MGHRA and CDR2 YSYEKL. In DNA, the CDR3 is TGCGCCAGCAGGCTAGGGGCCCTACAGAGTGAAAAACTGTTTTTT. Encoded protein: CASRLGALQSEKLFF.

The table lists this clone with a count of one. J is TRBJ1-1 and V is TRBV6-6, with 7 bases fitting TRBD1. Germline V gene sequence: CDR1 MNHNY, CDR2 SVGAGI (reference sequence). The CDR3 consists of 14 residues. Germline trimming cut 5 bases from V and 0 bases from J; bases unmatched to any gene: 3. The CDR3 coding sequence is TGTGCCAGCAGTCTGGGACAGCTGAACACTGAAGCTTTCTTT. It yields the protein CASSLGQLNTEAFF.

The genes are TRBV28 and TRBJ2-7; TRBD1 matches at 9 bases. The CDR3 runs 13 residues. CDR1 MDHEN and CDR2 SYDVKM come from the germline V gene. Trimming at V came to 8 bases and at J to 3 bases, leaving 5 bases not matched to a gene. CDR3 protein: CASRDREIYEQYF. The CDR3 region has the DNA TGTGCCAGCCGGGACAGGGAGATCTACGAGCAGTACTTC.